This T cell receptor beta chain was obtained from a study of read filtering for tumor transcriptome and immune sequencing. At the level of the study: Fewer than ten patients were R-ISS I, some 15 were R-ISS II, 6 or 7 were R-ISS III. DNase treatment preceded whole-transcriptome library preparation.

Molecular barcoded adaptors covering alpha/delta and beta/gamma chains were used on 400 ng RNA. TCRdb re-called the reads through MiXCR, storing one row per CDR3 protein. The sample shows fewer than 150,000 distinct CDR3 sequences, 10% to 15% of them seen only once. As regards this clonotype: Its antigen is not known.

Study-wide findings and caveats: Even smaller IR-seq throughput identified most shared clonotypes.

The CDR3 covers 13 residues. The germline gives CDR1 MNHNS, CDR2 SASEGT. V was cut by 1 base and J by 1 base, with 4 bases left in between. The chain is built from TRBV6-1 and TRBJ2-5; D is ambiguous. The TCR originated in a donor aged 40 or over with multiple myeloma. Sample: a population of CD138-negative cells sorted from bone marrow. The CDR3 loop reads CASSEGAQETQYF. CDR3 nucleotide sequence: TGTGCCAGCAGTGAAGGCGCCCAAGAGACCCAGTACTTC.